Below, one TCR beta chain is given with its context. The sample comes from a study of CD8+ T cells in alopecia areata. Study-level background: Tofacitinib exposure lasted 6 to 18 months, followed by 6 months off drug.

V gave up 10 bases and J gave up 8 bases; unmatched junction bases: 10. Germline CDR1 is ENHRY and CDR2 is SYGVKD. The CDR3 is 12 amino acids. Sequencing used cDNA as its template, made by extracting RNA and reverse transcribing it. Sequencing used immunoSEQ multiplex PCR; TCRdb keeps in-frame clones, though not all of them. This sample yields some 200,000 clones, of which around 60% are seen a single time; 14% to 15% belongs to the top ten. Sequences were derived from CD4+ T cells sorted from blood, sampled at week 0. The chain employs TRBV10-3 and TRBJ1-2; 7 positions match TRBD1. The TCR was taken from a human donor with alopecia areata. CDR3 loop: CASWETGRGYTF. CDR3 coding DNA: TGTGCCAGCTGGGAGACAGGGAGGGGCTACACCTTC.